Below, 13 T cell receptor beta chains from the same sample are listed, as sequenced in a study of blood T cell repertoires in COVID-19. Clones were sequenced by immunoSEQ multiplex PCR, and TCRdb holds only the in-frame ones, with some missing. The sample carries tens of thousands of clones, less than 85% recorded once. The material sequenced was peripheral blood. These receptors all come from a woman aged 70-85 years with acute or convalescent COVID-19.

The V and J genes are TRBV4-2 and TRBJ2-3, with 9 bases aligning to TRBD2. The germline V gene has CDR1 LGHNA and CDR2 YNFKEQ. V was clipped by 1 base and J by 4 bases; unmatched bases: 12. This CDR3 region has 18 residues. In nucleotides, the CDR3 is TGTGCCAGCAGCCAAGTTTTCGCGGGAGGGGTTTGGGCAGATACGCAGTATTTT. Translated: CASSQVFAGGVWADTQYF.

This sequence joins TRBV6-5 and TRBJ2-1; 9 nucleotides line up with TRBD1. This CDR3 has 15 residues. Germline CDR1 reads MNHEY; CDR2 reads SVGAGI. The trim removed 2 bases at V and 9 bases at J, leaving 8 bases unmatched. CDR3 in amino acids: CASSYPGTGLGEQFF. CDR3 bases: TGTGCCAGCAGTTACCCCGGGACAGGGTTGGGTGAGCAGTTCTTC.

In its sample, this clone was seen once. The chain uses TRBV3-1 (or the pseudogene TRBV3-2) and TRBJ2-7; TRBD1 matches 10 bases. The V gene's germline CDR1 is LGHDT and CDR2 YNNKEL (reference sequence). Trimming at V came to 1 base and at J to 3 bases, leaving 15 bases not matched to a gene. The CDR3 covers 19 residues. CDR3 in DNA: TGTGCCAGCAGCCAAGGCCGGGACAGGGGTTCACTAAGTGTCTACGAGCAGTACTTC. Residues: CASSQGRDRGSLSVYEQYF.

The V and J genes are TRBV7-3 and TRBJ2-2; no firm D call. V shed 3 bases and J shed 3 bases, with 5 bases lying between them. CDR1 and CDR2 (germline): SGHTA, FQGTGA. The CDR3 contains 13 residues. CDR3 DNA: TGTGCCAGCAGCTTGGAGTACACCGGGGAGCTGTTTTTT. As protein: CASSLEYTGELFF.

The V and J genes are TRBV28 and TRBJ1-5, with a tentative D call TRBD1 (5 bases). Germline-derived CDR1 and CDR2 are MDHEN and SYDVKM. The V gene lost 5 bases and the J gene lost 4 bases, with 15 bases spanning the gap. The CDR3 totals 15 residues. The CDR3: CASSTRTLTNQPQHF. CDR3 bases: TGTGCCAGCAGTACGAGGACACTAACAAATCAGCCCCAGCATTTT.

This clone was detected once. The chain combines TRBV5-1 with TRBJ2-2; 13 bases agree with TRBD2. Trimming removed 4 bases from V and 0 bases from J; junction bases left unmatched: 6. CDR1 is SGHRS, CDR2 YFSETQ, per germline. The CDR3 runs to 18 residues. CDR3 sequence reads: CASSAGGLAGANTGELFF. DNA for the CDR3: TGCGCCAGCAGCGCGGGAGGACTAGCGGGGGCGAACACCGGGGAGCTGTTTTTT.

About this clone itself: This sample includes further DNA sequences coding for the same CDR3. The V gene is TRBV6-2 or TRBV6-3, the J gene TRBJ2-4; 7 nucleotides align to TRBD2. Trimming at V came to 0 bases and at J to 7 bases, leaving 6 bases not matched to a gene. The length of the CDR3 is 15 residues. CDR1 is MNHEY, CDR2 SVGEGT, per germline. Here the CDR3 DNA reads TGTGCCAGCAGTTACTCGGGTGGGGGAGGGAACATTCAGTACTTC. It codes for CASSYSGGGGNIQYF.

This clone was observed a few times. The gene calls are TRBV7-2 and TRBJ1-4; D gene ambiguous. Germline V gene data show CDR1 as SGHTA and CDR2 as FQGNSA. Trimming stripped 2 bases from V and 5 bases from J, with 15 bases between. CDR3 length equals 16 residues. This CDR3 is CASSLFPGTVNEKLFF. CDR3 coding DNA: TGTGCCAGCAGCTTATTCCCCGGAACAGTAAATGAAAAACTGTTTTTT. Full variable domain (outside the CDR3, taken from reference TRBV7-2 and TRBJ1-4): GAGVSQSPSNKVTEKGKDVELRCDPISGHTALYWYRQSLGQGLEFLIYFQGNSAPDKSGLPSDRFSAERTGGSVSTLTIQRTQQEDSAVYLCASSLFPGTVNEKLFFGSGTQLSVL.

The gene calls are TRBV29-1 and TRBJ1-1; 9 nucleotides agree with TRBD1. The germline V gene has CDR1 SQVTM and CDR2 ANQGSEA. J was trimmed by 4 bases and V by 4 bases; bases with no gene match: 7. The CDR3 runs 14 residues. The CDR3, as DNA: TGCAGCGTTGGTCAAACAGGGGGCAGCACTGAAGCTTTCTTT. Protein product: CSVGQTGGSTEAFF. Complete variable domain (other parts from reference TRBV29-1 and TRBJ1-1): SAVISQKPSRDICQRGTSLTIQCQVDSQVTMMFWYRQQPGQSLTLIATANQGSEATYESGFVIDKFPISRPNLTFSTLTVSNMSPEDSSIYLCSVGQTGGSTEAFFGQGTRLTVV.

This chain links TRBV12-3 or TRBV12-4 with TRBJ1-1; 8 positions agree with TRBD1. V lost 6 bases and J lost 2; bases outside the gene matches: 2. The CDR3 consists of 13 residues. The CDR3 sequence is CASRPGGNTEAFF. For the CDR3, the DNA is TGTGCCAGCAGACCAGGGGGCAACACTGAAGCTTTCTTT.

The V and J genes are TRBV11-2 and TRBJ1-2; perhaps TRBD1 as D (5 bases). CDR1 SGHAT and CDR2 FQNNGV come from the germline V gene. Trimming pared 4 bases from V and 4 bases from J, leaving 13 bases between. CDR3 length: 14 amino acids. In nucleotides, the CDR3 is TGTGCCAGCAGCTCGGGGGGGTTTGGCTATGGCTACACCTTC. It translates to CASSSGGFGYGYTF.

A single count supports this clone. This chain uses TRBV18 with TRBJ1-1, with TRBD1 matching 9 bases. CDR3 size: 14 residues. The junction had 2 bases not matched to a gene; V was cut back by 5 bases and J by 1 base. The germline gives CDR1 KGHSH, CDR2 LQKENI. The CDR3 sequence: CASSEDRGNTEAFF. The CDR3 DNA reads TGTGCCAGCTCAGAGGACAGGGGGAACACTGAAGCTTTCTTT. Drawing the rest from reference TRBV18 and TRBJ1-1, the complete variable domain is NAGVMQNPRHLVRRRGQEARLRCSPMKGHSHVYWYRQLPEEGLKFMVYLQKENIIDESGMPKERFSAEFPKEGPSILRIQQVVRGDSAAYFCASSEDRGNTEAFFGQGTRLTVV.

The chain recombines TRBV9 with TRBJ2-5; D call uncertain. Trimming took 3 bases from V and 4 from J, leaving 22 bases between them. Germline loops: CDR1 SGDLS, CDR2 YYNGEE. The CDR3 sequence is 17 residues long. DNA of the CDR3: TGTGCCAGCAGCGCCCAACCCACCTCTTGGCCCACAGAGACCCAGTACTTC. The encoded protein is CASSAQPTSWPTETQYF. Looking up the rest from reference TRBV9 and TRBJ2-5 gives the full variable domain: DSGVTQTPKHLITATGQRVTLRCSPRSGDLSVYWYQQSLDQGLQFLIQYYNGEERAKGNILERFSAQQFPDLHSELNLSSLELGDSALYFCASSAQPTSWPTETQYFGPGTRLLVL.